This entry is about one T cell receptor (beta chain). The data were taken from a study of PD-L1 blockade in urothelial cancer. J gave up 4 bases and V 0 bases, and 4 bases lay outside the gene matches. The germline CDR1 and CDR2 sequences are SGDLS and YYNGEE. The CDR3 sequence is 15 residues long. Data came from immunoSEQ multiplex PCR; TCRdb stores just in-frame clones and leaves some out. In the table there are 40,000 or so clones, about four fifths of which are singletons. The source of this sequence is a man between 65 and 85 years old with urothelial cancer. The gene calls are TRBV9 and TRBJ2-1; 7 bases line up with TRBD2. The sample here was PBMCs, taken around atezolizumab (anti-PD-L1) treatment. The CDR3 DNA reads as TGTGCCAGCAGCGTAGCGGGGAGGGAGTACAATGAGCAGTTCTTC. Its translation: CASSVAGREYNEQFF.